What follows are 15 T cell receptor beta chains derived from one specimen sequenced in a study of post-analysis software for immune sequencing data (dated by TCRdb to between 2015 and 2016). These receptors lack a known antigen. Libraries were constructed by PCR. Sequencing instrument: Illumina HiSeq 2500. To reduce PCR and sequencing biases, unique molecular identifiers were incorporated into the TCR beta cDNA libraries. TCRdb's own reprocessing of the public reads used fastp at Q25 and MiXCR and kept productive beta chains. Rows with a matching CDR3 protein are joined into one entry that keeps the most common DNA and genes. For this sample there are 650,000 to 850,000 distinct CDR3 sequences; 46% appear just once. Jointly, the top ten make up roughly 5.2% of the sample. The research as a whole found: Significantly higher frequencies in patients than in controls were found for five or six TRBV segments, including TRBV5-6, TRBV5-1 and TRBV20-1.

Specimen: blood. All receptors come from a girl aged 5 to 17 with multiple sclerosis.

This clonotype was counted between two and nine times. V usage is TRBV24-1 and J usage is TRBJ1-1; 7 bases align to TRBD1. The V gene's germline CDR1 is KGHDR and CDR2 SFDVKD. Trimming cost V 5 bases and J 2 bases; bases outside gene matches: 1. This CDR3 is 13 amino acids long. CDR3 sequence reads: CATSGQGNTEAFF. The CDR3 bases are TGTGCCACCAGTGGACAGGGCAACACTGAAGCTTTCTTT.

The CDR3 region is CASSYSRGGGSYGYTF. For the CDR3, the DNA is TGTGCCAGCAGTTACTCGAGGGGGGGTGGAAGCTATGGCTACACCTTC. This chain uses TRBV6-5 with TRBJ1-2; TRBD1 is a possible D gene (6 bases). Trimming left V 0 bases short and J 4 bases short, with 15 bases between. This CDR3 is built from 16 residues. In germline, CDR1 is MNHEY, CDR2 SVGAGI.

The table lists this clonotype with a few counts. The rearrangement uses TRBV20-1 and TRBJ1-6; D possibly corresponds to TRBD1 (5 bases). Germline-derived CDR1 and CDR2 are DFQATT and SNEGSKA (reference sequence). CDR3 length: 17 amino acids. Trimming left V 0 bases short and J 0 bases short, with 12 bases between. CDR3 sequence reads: CSARDRGTSSYNSPLHF. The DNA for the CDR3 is TGCAGTGCTAGAGATCGGGGCACGAGCTCCTATAATTCACCCCTCCACTTT.

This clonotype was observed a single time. The CDR3 sequence is CASSQEGMGARSADTQYF. For the CDR3, the DNA is TGTGCCAGCAGCCAAGAGGGGATGGGGGCGAGGAGCGCAGATACGCAGTATTTT. The V gene is TRBV14, the J gene TRBJ2-3; TRBD1 is a possible D gene (6 bases). This CDR3 is 18 amino acids long. Germline values: CDR1 SGHDN, CDR2 FVKESK. Trimming stripped 0 bases from V and 4 bases from J, with 20 bases between.

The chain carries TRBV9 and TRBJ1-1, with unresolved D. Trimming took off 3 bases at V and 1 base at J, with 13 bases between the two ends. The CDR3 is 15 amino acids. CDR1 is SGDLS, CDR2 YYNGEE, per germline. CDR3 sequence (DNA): TGTGCCAGCAGCGCGGCCCACGAGGGGAACACTGAAGCTTTCTTT. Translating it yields CASSAAHEGNTEAFF.

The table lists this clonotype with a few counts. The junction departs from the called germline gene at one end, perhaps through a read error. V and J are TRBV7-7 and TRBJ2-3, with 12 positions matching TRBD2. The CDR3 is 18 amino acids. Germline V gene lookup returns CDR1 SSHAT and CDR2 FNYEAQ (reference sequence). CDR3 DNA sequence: TGTGCTAGCAGTTTACAAGGGGCGACTAGCGGGAGAGGATATACGCAGTATTTT. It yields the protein CASSLQGATSGRGYTQYF.

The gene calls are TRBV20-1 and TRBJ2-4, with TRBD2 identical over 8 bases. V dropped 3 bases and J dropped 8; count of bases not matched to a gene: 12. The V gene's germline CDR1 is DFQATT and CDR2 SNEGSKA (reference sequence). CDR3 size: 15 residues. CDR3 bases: TGCAGTGCTAGCCGCACTAGCGGAGGACGGTACATTCAGTACTTC. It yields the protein CSASRTSGGRYIQYF.

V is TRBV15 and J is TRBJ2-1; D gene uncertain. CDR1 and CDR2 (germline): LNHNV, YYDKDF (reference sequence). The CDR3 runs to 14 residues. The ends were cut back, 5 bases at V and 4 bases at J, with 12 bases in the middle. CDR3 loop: CATSRAPGYNEQFF. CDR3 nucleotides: TGTGCCACCAGCCGGGCCCCCGGGTACAATGAGCAGTTCTTC.

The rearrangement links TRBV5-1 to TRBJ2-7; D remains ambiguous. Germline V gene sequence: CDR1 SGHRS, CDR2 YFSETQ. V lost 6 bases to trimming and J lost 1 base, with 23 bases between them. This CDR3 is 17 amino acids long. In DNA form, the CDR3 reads TGCGCCAGCACCGCGCCCCTTGTGGGGAAGACGTCCTACGAGCAGTACTTC. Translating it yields CASTAPLVGKTSYEQYF.

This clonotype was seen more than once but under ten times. Here the CDR3 DNA reads TGTGCCAGCAGCCCCGCCGTGGGGCTTGAGCAGTTCTTC. This sequence encodes CASSPAVGLEQFF. The genes are TRBV7-8 and TRBJ2-1, with TRBD1 as a possible D gene (5 bases). CDR1 and CDR2 from the germline V gene are SGHVS and FQNEAQ. CDR3 length equals 13 residues. V gave up 5 bases and J gave up 9 bases, with 14 bases separating them.

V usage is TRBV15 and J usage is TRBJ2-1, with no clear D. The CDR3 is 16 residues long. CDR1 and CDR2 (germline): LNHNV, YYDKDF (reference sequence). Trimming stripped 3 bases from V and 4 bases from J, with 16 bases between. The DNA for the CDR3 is TGTGCCACCAGCAGTCCTGGTAGAAGGTTGTACAATGAGCAGTTCTTC. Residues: CATSSPGRRLYNEQFF.

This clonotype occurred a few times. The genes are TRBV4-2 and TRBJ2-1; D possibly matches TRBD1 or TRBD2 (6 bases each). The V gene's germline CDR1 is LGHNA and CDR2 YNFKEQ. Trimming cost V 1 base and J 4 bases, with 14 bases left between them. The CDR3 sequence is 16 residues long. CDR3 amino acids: CASSQGSAGTYNEQFF. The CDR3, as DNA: TGTGCCAGCAGCCAAGGCTCCGCGGGGACATACAATGAGCAGTTCTTC.

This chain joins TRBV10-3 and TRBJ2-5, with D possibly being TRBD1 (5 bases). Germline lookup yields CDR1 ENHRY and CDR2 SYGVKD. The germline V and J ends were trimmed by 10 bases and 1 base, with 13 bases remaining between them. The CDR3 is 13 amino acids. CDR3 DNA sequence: TGTGCCACCAATAGGGGTATCCAAGAGACCCAGTACTTC. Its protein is CATNRGIQETQYF.

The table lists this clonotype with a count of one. The CDR3 coding sequence is TGTGCCAGCAGCGTGACCTCTTGGGGGACCGGGGAGCTGTTTTTT. It is translated as CASSVTSWGTGELFF. The chain has TRBV9 and TRBJ2-2, with D possibly being TRBD1 or TRBD2 (5 bases each). The CDR3 is 15 residues long. The V and J ends lost 2 bases and 5 bases respectively, with 13 bases between them. Per germline, CDR1 SGDLS and CDR2 YYNGEE. The full variable domain, completed using reference TRBV9 and TRBJ2-2, is DSGVTQTPKHLITATGQRVTLRCSPRSGDLSVYWYQQSLDQGLQFLIQYYNGEERAKGNILERFSAQQFPDLHSELNLSSLELGDSALYFCASSVTSWGTGELFFGEGSRLTVL.

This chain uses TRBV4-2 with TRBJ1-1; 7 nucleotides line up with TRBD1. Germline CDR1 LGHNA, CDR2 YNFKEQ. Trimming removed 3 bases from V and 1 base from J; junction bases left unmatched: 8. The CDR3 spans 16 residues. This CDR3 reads CASSHGVGTANTEAFF. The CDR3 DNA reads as TGTGCCAGCAGCCATGGCGTAGGGACAGCGAACACTGAAGCTTTCTTT.